The 3 T cell receptor beta chains below all came from one sample that was sequenced in a study of shared clonotypes between healthy human individuals. Measured with immunoSEQ multiplex PCR; TCRdb has only the in-frame clones, and not every one. Of roughly 600,000 clones in the sample, roughly 98% were seen once. CD45RO-negative, CCR7-positively selected cells formed the naive CD8 fraction, excluding terminally differentiated effector memory CD45RA+ cells. Sequences were obtained from naive CD8+ T cells sorted from blood. These receptor sequences come from a young man in good health.

This CDR3 reads CASSPRSGSNYGYTF. CDR3 coding DNA: TGTGCCAGCTCACCACGGTCAGGGTCTAACTATGGCTACACCTTC. The chain uses TRBV18 and TRBJ1-2; possibly TRBD1 for D (5 bases). V was cut by 1 base and J by 0 bases, with 9 bases left in between. CDR3 length equals 15 residues. Germline values: CDR1 KGHSH, CDR2 LQKENI.

The chain uses TRBV10-2 and TRBJ2-7, with 8 bases identical to TRBD1. The CDR3 is 16 amino acids. Trimming took 3 bases from V and 9 from J; bases not matched to a gene: 16. CDR1 is WSHSY, CDR2 SAAADI, per germline. CDR3 in DNA: TGCGCCAGCAGTGACTCCCCTGGACAGGGACCCGTCGGGCAGTACTTC. Protein: CASSDSPGQGPVGQYF.

The rearrangement uses TRBV6-4 and TRBJ2-1; D unclear. Looked up from germline, CDR1 is MRHNA and CDR2 is SNTAGT. V was cut by 4 bases and J by 1 base, with 11 bases left in between. CDR3 length: 15 amino acids. This CDR3 is CASSVDGWSYNEQFF. The CDR3 nucleotides are TGTGCCAGCAGTGTGGACGGGTGGTCCTACAATGAGCAGTTCTTC.